Below, 16 T cell receptor beta chains from the same sample are listed, as sequenced in a study of regulatory T cells in long-lasting Graves disease. For TCR beta, libraries came from iRepertoire HTBI primers and Arm-PCR of CDR3 regions. Using its own MiXCR run on the multiplex PCR reads, TCRdb lists one record per CDR3 protein. The table lists some 490,000 distinct CDR3 sequences, around 11% of them singletons, with over 7% in the top ten. Time point in this sample: newly diagnosed GD, antithyroid drugs for less than 3 months. TCR sequences were obtained from RNA taken from PBMCs. Separately, the same data were catalogued under a study of T cells in Graves' hyperthyroidism and ophthalmopathy.

Sequenced here: peripheral blood mononuclear cells (PBMCs), sampled at new diagnosis, from a patient treated with antithyroid drugs. These receptors all come from a woman in her 30s with Graves disease.

In this sample, this clonotype turned up many times. J is TRBJ2-1 and V is TRBV30; the D is unclear. The CDR3 has 13 residues. Trimming stripped 4 bases from V and 4 bases from J, with 11 bases between. Germline lookup yields CDR1 GTSNPN and CDR2 SVGIG (reference sequence). CDR3 sequence (DNA): TGTGCCTGGACCTCGGGCAGGTACAATGAGCAGTTCTTC. Protein product: CAWTSGRYNEQFF.

This clonotype was counted at least ten times. V usage is TRBV7-2 and J usage is TRBJ2-1; the match to TRBD2 covers 9 bases. The CDR3 length is 15 residues. Losses at the gene ends were 4 bases for V and 8 bases for J; bases not matched to a gene: 9. Germline assignment: CDR1 SGHTA and CDR2 FQGNSA. CDR3 DNA: TGTGCCAGCAGCTCCAGCGCTAGCGGGGTCTATGAGCAGTTCTTC. This gives the protein CASSSSASGVYEQFF.

The sample holds many counts of this clonotype. CDR3 sequence: CASSQEGRGRGQPQHF. CDR3 bases: TGTGCCAGCAGCCAAGAGGGACGCGGACGGGGTCAGCCCCAGCATTTT. This rearrangement joins TRBV3-1 to TRBJ1-5; possible D gene TRBD1, 5 bases. Trimming took off 0 bases at V and 6 bases at J, with 15 bases between the two ends. CDR1 and CDR2 from the germline V gene are LGHDT and YNNKEL (reference sequence). The CDR3 covers 16 residues.

The rearrangement joins TRBV28 to TRBJ1-1, with D hard to call. The CDR3 is 14 amino acids. V dropped 7 bases and J dropped 3 bases, with 15 bases sitting between them. CDR1 is MDHEN, CDR2 SYDVKM, per germline. The CDR3 DNA reads TGTGCCAGCAACCCGTCCGTTATGTACACTGAAGCTTTCTTT. It encodes CASNPSVMYTEAFF.

This clonotype was counted only a few times. The chain joins TRBV6-1 to TRBJ2-3, with TRBD1 identical over 9 bases. Trimming cost V 8 bases and J 1 base; bases outside gene matches: 7. Germline V gene sequence: CDR1 MNHNS, CDR2 SASEGT. The CDR3 consists of 15 residues. The CDR3: CASRKQGAGTDTQYF. CDR3 nucleotides: TGTGCCAGCCGAAAACAGGGGGCAGGCACAGATACGCAGTATTTT.

This clonotype was seen more than once but under ten times. V is TRBV6-1 and J is TRBJ1-3, with 8 bases lining up with TRBD1. The CDR3 loop spans 18 amino acids. The V gene's germline CDR1 is MNHNS and CDR2 SASEGT. With 7 bases clipped from V and 4 bases from J, the junction kept 18 bases outside the gene matches. The CDR3 spells CASIIPNRQGTSGNTIYF. CDR3 coding DNA: TGTGCCAGCATCATCCCCAACAGACAGGGGACGTCCGGAAACACCATATATTTT.

This chain connects TRBV19 to TRBJ1-5; 10 bases line up with TRBD1. The length of the CDR3 is 17 residues. V was clipped by 9 bases and J by 3 bases; unmatched bases: 14. Germline V gives CDR1 LNHDA, CDR2 SQIVND (reference sequence). CDR3: CASSGTGVSHYNQPQHF. The CDR3 DNA sequence: TGTGCCAGCTCAGGGACAGGGGTCTCGCATTACAATCAGCCCCAGCATTTT.

The J gene is TRBJ1-5, the V gene TRBV11-2; unclear D gene. Germline loops: CDR1 SGHAT, CDR2 FQNNGV. V lost 6 bases and J lost 8, with 14 bases in between. CDR3 length: 13 amino acids. CDR3 in amino acids: CASSDGSLEPQHF. The CDR3 DNA reads TGTGCCAGCAGTGACGGTAGCTTGGAGCCCCAGCATTTT.

This clonotype came up a few times. This chain links TRBV19 with TRBJ2-7, with 8 bases identical to TRBD2. From germline, CDR1 is LNHDA and CDR2 SQIVND (reference sequence). The CDR3 loop spans 14 amino acids. With 6 bases clipped from V and 2 bases from J, the junction kept 6 bases outside the gene matches. In DNA form, the CDR3 reads TGTGCCAGTAGCCCTACTAGCGGACCCTACGAGCAGTACTTC. This gives the protein CASSPTSGPYEQYF. Using reference TRBV19 and TRBJ2-7 for the parts outside the CDR3, the full variable domain is DGGITQSPKYLFRKEGQNVTLSCEQNLNHDAMYWYRQDPGQGLRLIYYSQIVNDFQKGDIAEGYSVSREKKESFPLTVTSAQKNPTAFYLCASSPTSGPYEQYFGPGTRLTVT.

This clonotype came up a few times. This rearrangement joins TRBV7-8 to TRBJ2-5; TRBD2 matches 11 bases. The length of the CDR3 is 16 residues. Unmatched junction bases numbered 9, after V lost 4 bases and J lost 5 bases. The germline V gene encodes CDR1 SGHVS and CDR2 FQNEAQ. This CDR3 reads CASSSLSGRAGETQYF. The DNA for the CDR3 is TGTGCCAGCAGCTCTCTTAGCGGGAGGGCCGGTGAGACCCAGTACTTC.

The table lists this clonotype with many counts. This chain connects TRBV7-9 to TRBJ2-1, with a possible D match to TRBD2 (5 bases). The germline gives CDR1 SEHNR, CDR2 FQNEAQ (reference sequence). The CDR3 length is 13 residues. Deletions cut 7 bases from V and 2 bases from J, with 9 bases between. CDR3 bases: TGTGCCAGCAAGGAGGAGCCCTACAATGAGCAGTTCTTC. Amino acids: CASKEEPYNEQFF.

This chain uses TRBV11-2 with TRBJ1-2; no definite D call. The germline V gene has CDR1 SGHAT and CDR2 FQNNGV. The CDR3 runs to 15 residues. V lost 3 bases, J lost 0 bases, and 11 bases lay in between. CDR3 nucleotide sequence: TGTGCCAGCAGCTTGGGCGGTGTCACTAACTATGGCTACACCTTC. Translating it yields CASSLGGVTNYGYTF. Full variable domain (outside the CDR3, taken from reference TRBV11-2 and TRBJ1-2): EAGVAQSPRYKIIEKRQSVAFWCNPISGHATLYWYQQILGQGPKLLIQFQNNGVVDDSQLPKDRFSAERLKGVDSTLKIQPAKLEDSAVYLCASSLGGVTNYGYTFGSGTRLTVV.

The chain links TRBV5-4 to TRBJ1-1; tentatively, D is TRBD1 (5 bases). V lost 4 bases to trimming and J lost 2 bases, with 12 bases between them. The CDR3 has 14 residues. Germline assignment: CDR1 SGHNT and CDR2 YYREEE (reference sequence). The CDR3: CASSQRGGNTEAFF. DNA of the CDR3: TGTGCCAGCAGCCAACGGGGGGGAAACACTGAAGCTTTCTTT.

The chain employs TRBV6-2 or TRBV6-3 and TRBJ2-3; no reliable D call. The V end lost 5 bases, the J end lost 3 bases, and 12 bases lay between the germline ends. Per the germline V gene, CDR1 is MNHEY and CDR2 is SVGEGT. The CDR3 totals 14 residues. The CDR3 nucleotides are TGTGCCAGCAGTGACACAGCCATTACAGATACGCAGTATTTT. Its protein product is CASSDTAITDTQYF.

This sequence joins TRBV4-3 and TRBJ2-1; perhaps TRBD2 as D (5 bases). Germline V gives CDR1 LGHNA, CDR2 YSLEER. Trimming removed 4 bases from V and 4 bases from J, with 14 bases in between. The length of the CDR3 is 15 residues. In nucleotides, the CDR3 is TGCGCCAGCAGCCTCGGGGAGAAAACTTACAATGAGCAGTTCTTC. It codes for CASSLGEKTYNEQFF.

Regarding this clonotype: One junction end disagrees with the germline gene, perhaps due to a read error. The chain has TRBV6-2 or TRBV6-3 and TRBJ2-3; 14 bases agree with TRBD2. The CDR3 has 17 residues. Per germline, CDR1 MNHEY and CDR2 SVGEGT. CDR3 amino acids: CASKGTSGSRSTGTQYF. In nucleotides, the CDR3 is TGTGCCAGCAAAGGGACTAGCGGGAGTCGTAGCACAGGTACGCAGTATTTT.